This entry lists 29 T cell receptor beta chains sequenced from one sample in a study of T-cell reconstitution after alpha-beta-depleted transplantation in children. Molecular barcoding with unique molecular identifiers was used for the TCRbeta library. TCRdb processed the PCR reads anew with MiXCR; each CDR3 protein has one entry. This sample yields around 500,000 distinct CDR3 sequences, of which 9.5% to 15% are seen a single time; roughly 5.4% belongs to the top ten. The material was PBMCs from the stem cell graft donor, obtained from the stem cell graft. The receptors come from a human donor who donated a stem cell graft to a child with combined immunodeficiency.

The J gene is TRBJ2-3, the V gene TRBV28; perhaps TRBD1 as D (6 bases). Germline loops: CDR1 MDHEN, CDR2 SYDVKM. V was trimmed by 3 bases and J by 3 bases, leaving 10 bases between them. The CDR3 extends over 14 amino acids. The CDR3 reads CASSFVRGTDTQYF. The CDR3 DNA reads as TGTGCCAGCAGTTTCGTCAGGGGAACAGATACGCAGTATTTT.

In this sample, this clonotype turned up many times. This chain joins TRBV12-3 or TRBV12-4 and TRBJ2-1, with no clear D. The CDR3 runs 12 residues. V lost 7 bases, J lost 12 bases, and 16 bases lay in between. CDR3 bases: TGTGCCAGCATGTTCAACCTCTTTGTGCAGTTCTTC. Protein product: CASMFNLFVQFF.

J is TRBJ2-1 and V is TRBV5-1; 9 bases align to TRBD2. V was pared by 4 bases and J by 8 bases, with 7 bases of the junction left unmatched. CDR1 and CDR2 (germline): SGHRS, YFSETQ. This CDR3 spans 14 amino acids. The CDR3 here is CASSDAGGPDEQFF. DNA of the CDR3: TGCGCCAGCAGCGACGCGGGAGGGCCGGATGAGCAGTTCTTC.

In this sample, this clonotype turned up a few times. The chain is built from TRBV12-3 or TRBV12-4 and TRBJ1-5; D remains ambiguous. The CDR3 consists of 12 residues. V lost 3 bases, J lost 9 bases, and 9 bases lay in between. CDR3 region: CASSLADRPQHF. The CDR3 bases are TGTGCCAGCAGTTTGGCGGATCGGCCCCAGCATTTT.

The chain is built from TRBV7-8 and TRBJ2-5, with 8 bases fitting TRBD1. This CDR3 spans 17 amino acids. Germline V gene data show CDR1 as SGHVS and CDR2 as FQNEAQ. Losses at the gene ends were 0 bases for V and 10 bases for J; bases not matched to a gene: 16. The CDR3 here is CASSLAYTGGSGEYQYF. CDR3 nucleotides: TGTGCCAGCAGCTTAGCGTACACAGGGGGTTCCGGAGAGTACCAGTACTTC.

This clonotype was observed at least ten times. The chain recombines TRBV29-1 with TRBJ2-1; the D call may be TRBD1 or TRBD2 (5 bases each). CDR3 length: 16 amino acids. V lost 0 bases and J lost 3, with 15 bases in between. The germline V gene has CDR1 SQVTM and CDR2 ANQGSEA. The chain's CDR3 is CSVEDPGRRSYNEQFF. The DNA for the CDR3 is TGCAGCGTTGAAGACCCGGGACGTCGGAGCTACAATGAGCAGTTCTTC.

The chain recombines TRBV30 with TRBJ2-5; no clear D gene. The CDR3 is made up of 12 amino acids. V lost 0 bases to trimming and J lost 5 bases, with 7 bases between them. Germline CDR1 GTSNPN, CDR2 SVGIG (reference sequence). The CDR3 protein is CAWSVTGETQYF. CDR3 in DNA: TGTGCCTGGAGTGTAACGGGCGAGACCCAGTACTTC. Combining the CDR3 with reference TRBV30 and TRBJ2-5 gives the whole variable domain SQTIHQWPATLVQPVGSPLSLECTVEGTSNPNLYWYRQAAGRGLQLLFYSVGIGQISSEVPQNLSASRPQDRQFILSSKKLLLSDSGFYLCAWSVTGETQYFGPGTRLLVL.

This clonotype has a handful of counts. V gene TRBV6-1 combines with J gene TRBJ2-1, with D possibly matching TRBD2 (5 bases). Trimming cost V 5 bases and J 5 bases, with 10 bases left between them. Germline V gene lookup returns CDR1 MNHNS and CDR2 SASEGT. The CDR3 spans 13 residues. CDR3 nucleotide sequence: TGTGCCAGCAGTCCTAACGGGGACAATGAGCAGTTCTTC. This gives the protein CASSPNGDNEQFF.

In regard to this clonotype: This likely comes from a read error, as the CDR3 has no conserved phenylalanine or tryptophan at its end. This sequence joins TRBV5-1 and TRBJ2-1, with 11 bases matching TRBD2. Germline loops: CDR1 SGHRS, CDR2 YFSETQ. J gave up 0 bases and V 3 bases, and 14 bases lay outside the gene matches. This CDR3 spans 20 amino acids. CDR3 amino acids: CASSYEGLAVFLSSYNEQFS. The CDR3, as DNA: TGCGCCAGCAGCTACGAGGGACTAGCGGTTTTCCTGAGCTCCTACAATGAGCAGTTCTCC.

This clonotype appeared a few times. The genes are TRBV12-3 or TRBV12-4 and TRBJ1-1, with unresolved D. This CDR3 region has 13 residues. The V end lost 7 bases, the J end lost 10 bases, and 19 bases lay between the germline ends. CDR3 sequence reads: CASTRPGGGSAFF. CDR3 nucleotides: TGTGCCAGCACCCGCCCGGGAGGCGGATCAGCTTTCTTT.

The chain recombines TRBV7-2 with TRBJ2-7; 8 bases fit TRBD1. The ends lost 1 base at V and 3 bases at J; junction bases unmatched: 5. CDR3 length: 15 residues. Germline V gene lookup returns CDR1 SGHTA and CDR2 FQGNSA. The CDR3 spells CASSLVAGGVYEQYF. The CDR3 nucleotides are TGTGCCAGCAGCTTAGTTGCAGGGGGCGTCTACGAGCAGTACTTC.

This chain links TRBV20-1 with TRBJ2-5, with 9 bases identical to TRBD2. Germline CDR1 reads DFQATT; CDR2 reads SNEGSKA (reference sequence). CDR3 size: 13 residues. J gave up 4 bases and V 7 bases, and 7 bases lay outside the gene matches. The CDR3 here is CSVPLAGRETQYF. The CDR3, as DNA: TGCAGTGTCCCCCTAGCGGGGCGAGAGACCCAGTACTTC.

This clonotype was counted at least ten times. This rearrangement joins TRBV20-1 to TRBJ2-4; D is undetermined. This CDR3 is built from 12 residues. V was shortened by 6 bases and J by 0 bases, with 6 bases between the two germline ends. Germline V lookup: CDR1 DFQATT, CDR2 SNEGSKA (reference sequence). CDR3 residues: CSARVAKNIQYF. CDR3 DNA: TGCAGTGCCCGAGTAGCCAAAAACATTCAGTACTTC.

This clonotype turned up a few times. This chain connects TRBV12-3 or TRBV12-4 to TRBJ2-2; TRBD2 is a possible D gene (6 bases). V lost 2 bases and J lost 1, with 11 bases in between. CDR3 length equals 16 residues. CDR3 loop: CASSLSAGRNTGELFF. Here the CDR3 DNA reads TGTGCCAGCAGTTTATCAGCGGGCAGGAACACCGGGGAGCTGTTTTTT.

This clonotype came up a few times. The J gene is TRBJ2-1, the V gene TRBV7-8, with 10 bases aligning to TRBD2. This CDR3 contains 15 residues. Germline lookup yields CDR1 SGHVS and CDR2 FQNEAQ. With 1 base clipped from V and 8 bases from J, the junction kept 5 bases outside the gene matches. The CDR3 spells CASSLVPSGSYEQFF. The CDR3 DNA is TGTGCCAGCAGCTTAGTACCTAGCGGGAGCTATGAGCAGTTCTTC.

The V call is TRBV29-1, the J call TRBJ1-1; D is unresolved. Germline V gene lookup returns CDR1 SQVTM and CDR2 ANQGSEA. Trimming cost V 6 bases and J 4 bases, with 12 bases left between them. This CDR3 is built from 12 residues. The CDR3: CSVRGPPTEAFF. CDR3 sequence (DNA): TGCAGCGTCCGCGGACCCCCCACTGAAGCTTTCTTT.

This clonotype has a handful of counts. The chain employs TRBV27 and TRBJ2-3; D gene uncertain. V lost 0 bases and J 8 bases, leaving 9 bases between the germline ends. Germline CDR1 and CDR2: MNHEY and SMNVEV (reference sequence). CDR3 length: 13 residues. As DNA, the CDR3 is TGTGCCAGCAGTTTATCGTCGGTGGGTACGCAGTATTTT. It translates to CASSLSSVGTQYF.

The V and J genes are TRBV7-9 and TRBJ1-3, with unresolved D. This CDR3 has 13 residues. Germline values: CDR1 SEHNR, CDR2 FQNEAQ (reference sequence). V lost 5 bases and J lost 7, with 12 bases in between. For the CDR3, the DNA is TGTGCCAGCAGCGGGGATTTAGATAACACCATATATTTT. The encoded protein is CASSGDLDNTIYF.

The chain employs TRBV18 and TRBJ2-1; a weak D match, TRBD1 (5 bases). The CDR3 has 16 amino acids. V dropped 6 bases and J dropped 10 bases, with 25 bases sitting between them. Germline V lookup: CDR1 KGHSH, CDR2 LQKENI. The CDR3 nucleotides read TGTGCCAGCTCGGGGCAAGTAGGTCTCCGCGTGAAGGAGCAGTTCTTC. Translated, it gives CASSGQVGLRVKEQFF. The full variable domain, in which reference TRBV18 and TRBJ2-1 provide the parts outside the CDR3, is NAGVMQNPRHLVRRRGQEARLRCSPMKGHSHVYWYRQLPEEGLKFMVYLQKENIIDESGMPKERFSAEFPKEGPSILRIQQVVRGDSAAYFCASSGQVGLRVKEQFFGPGTRLTVL.

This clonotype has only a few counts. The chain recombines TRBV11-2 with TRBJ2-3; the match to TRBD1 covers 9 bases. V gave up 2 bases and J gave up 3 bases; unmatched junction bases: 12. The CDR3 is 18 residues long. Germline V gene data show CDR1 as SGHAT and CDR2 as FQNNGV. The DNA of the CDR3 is TGTGCCAGCAGCTTACCCCCCGGGACAGGGAGGTGGACAGATACGCAGTATTTT. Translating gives CASSLPPGTGRWTDTQYF.

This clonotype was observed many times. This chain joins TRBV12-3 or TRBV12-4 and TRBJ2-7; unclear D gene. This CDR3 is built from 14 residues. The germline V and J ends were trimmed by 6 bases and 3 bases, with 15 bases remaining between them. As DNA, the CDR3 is TGTGCCAGCAGGCTCTCCCGAGGCAACTACGAGCAGTACTTC. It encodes CASRLSRGNYEQYF.

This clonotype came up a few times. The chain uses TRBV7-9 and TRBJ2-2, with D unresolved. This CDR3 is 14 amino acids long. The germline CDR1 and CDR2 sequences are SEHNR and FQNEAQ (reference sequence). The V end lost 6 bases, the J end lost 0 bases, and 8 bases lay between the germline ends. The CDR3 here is CASSRNPNTGELFF. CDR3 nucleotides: TGTGCCAGCAGTCGTAATCCGAACACCGGGGAGCTGTTTTTT.

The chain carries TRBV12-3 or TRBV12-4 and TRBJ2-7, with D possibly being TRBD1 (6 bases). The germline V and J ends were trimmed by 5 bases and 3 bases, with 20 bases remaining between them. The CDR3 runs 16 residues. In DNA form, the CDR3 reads TGTGCCAGCAGTCCACCGCCGGGGACAAAGAACTACGAGCAGTACTTC. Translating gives CASSPPPGTKNYEQYF.

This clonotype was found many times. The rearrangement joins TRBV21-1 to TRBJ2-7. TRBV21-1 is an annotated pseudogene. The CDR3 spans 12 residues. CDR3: CAPKHRDYEQYF. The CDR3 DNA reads TGTGCCCCGAAACATAGGGACTACGAGCAGTACTTC.

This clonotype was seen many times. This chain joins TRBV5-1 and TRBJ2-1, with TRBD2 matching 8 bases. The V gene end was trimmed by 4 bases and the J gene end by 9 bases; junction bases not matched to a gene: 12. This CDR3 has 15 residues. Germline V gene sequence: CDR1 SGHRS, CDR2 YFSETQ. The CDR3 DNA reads TGCGCCAGCAGCCCTGAAGGGACTAGAATTCTTGAGCAGTTCTTC. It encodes CASSPEGTRILEQFF. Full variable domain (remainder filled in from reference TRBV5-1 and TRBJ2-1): KAGVTQTPRYLIKTRGQQVTLSCSPISGHRSVSWYQQTPGQGLQFLFEYFSETQRNKGNFPGRFSGRQFSNSRSEMNVSTLELGDSALYLCASSPEGTRILEQFFGPGTRLTVL.

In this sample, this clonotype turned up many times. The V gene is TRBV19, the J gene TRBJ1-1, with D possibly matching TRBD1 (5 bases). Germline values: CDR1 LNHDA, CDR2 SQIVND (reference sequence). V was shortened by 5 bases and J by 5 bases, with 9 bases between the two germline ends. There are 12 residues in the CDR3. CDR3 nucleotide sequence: TGTGCCAGTAGTTCAGGGCAAACTGAAGCTTTCTTT. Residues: CASSSGQTEAFF.

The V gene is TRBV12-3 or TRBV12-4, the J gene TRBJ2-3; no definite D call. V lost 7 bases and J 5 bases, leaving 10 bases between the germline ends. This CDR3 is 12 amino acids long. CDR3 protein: CASTKVQDTQYF. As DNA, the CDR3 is TGTGCCAGCACCAAAGTACAAGATACGCAGTATTTT.

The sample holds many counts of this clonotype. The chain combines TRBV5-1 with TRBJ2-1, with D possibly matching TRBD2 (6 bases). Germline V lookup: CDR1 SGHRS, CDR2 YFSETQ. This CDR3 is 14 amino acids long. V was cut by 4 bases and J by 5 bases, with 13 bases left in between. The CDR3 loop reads CASSGSGRHNEQFF. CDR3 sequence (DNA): TGCGCCAGCAGCGGGAGCGGGCGGCACAATGAGCAGTTCTTC.

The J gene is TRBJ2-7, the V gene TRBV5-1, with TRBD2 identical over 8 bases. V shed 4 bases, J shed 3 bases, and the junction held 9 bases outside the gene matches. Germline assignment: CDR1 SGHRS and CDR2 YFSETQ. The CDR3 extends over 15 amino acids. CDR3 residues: CASSPSSGGGYEQYF. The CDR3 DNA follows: TGCGCCAGCAGCCCCTCCTCGGGAGGGGGCTACGAGCAGTACTTC.